This passage covers 23 T cell receptor beta chains from one sample sequenced in a study of cytomegalovirus exposure and HLA in healthy donors (dated by TCRdb to the late 2010s). Library preparation used the immunoSEQ multiplex PCR assay. For the multiplex PCR, a mixture combining 60 forward primers for TCR Vbeta segments and 13 reverse primers for TCR Jbeta segments was used. The source is immuneACCESS, and TCRdb retained only in-frame sequences with V and J called. Part of the clones is not carried over; for the studies checked, unresolved V genes explain less than half of this, and the remainder is unexplained. The sample contains about 90,000 clones, approximately 84% of them found a single time. In total, the top ten clones hold 2.1% of the sample. The sequencing sample was made of PBMCs. The receptor set was obtained from a man aged 18 to 30 in good health and CMV-seronegative.

This clone was seen a single time. The rearrangement joins TRBV9 to TRBJ2-1; 8 nucleotides align to TRBD2. V dropped 0 bases and J dropped 8; count of bases not matched to a gene: 7. In germline, CDR1 is SGDLS, CDR2 YYNGEE. There are 15 residues in the CDR3. CDR3 in amino acids: CASSVAGGPMYEQFF. CDR3 coding DNA: TGTGCCAGCAGCGTAGCGGGAGGGCCCATGTATGAGCAGTTCTTC.

The gene calls are TRBV10-3 and TRBJ1-5, with TRBD1 matching 7 bases. V shed 2 bases and J 2 bases; nucleotides not matched to a gene: 9. Germline CDR1 ENHRY, CDR2 SYGVKD. The CDR3 runs to 17 residues. The CDR3 spells CAISERQGSVGNQPQHF. CDR3 in DNA: TGTGCCATCAGTGAGCGACAGGGTAGCGTTGGCAATCAGCCCCAGCATTTT.

J is TRBJ1-1 and V is TRBV30; D perhaps matches TRBD1 (6 bases). The V end was cut by 2 bases, the J end by 1 base, with 8 bases between. The CDR3 totals 13 residues. The germline V gene has CDR1 GTSNPN and CDR2 SVGIG (reference sequence). The CDR3 region is CAWSPRGNTEAFF. The DNA for the CDR3 is TGTGCCTGGAGTCCCAGGGGGAACACTGAAGCTTTCTTT.

V and J are TRBV2 and TRBJ2-5; D gene uncertain. Germline V gene lookup returns CDR1 SNHLY and CDR2 FYNNEI. The CDR3 runs 14 residues. V lost 4 bases, J lost 1 base, and 10 bases lay in between. The CDR3 sequence is CASSALLVQETQYF. CDR3 DNA sequence: TGTGCCAGCAGTGCCCTTTTAGTCCAAGAGACCCAGTACTTC.

The rearrangement joins TRBV19 to TRBJ2-1, with 10 bases lining up with TRBD2. Germline-derived CDR1 and CDR2 are LNHDA and SQIVND (reference sequence). The CDR3 length is 13 residues. Unmatched junction bases numbered 3, after V lost 7 bases and J lost 6 bases. In DNA form, the CDR3 reads TGTGCCAGTACCAGGACTAGCGGCAATGAGCAGTTCTTC. Translated, it gives CASTRTSGNEQFF.

J is TRBJ1-2 and V is TRBV13; D is possibly TRBD1 (5 bases). Trimming pared 5 bases from V and 7 bases from J, leaving 14 bases between. The germline V gene encodes CDR1 PRHDT and CDR2 FYEKMQ (reference sequence). The CDR3 loop spans 13 amino acids. In DNA, the CDR3 is TGTGCCAGCAGCCCCTGGGGGGATGGTGGCTACACCTTC. It encodes CASSPWGDGGYTF. The whole variable domain, remainder taken from reference TRBV13 and TRBJ1-2, is AAGVIQSPRHLIKEKRETATLKCYPIPRHDTVYWYQQGPGQDPQFLISFYEKMQSDKGSIPDRFSAQQFSDYHSELNMSSLELGDSALYFCASSPWGDGGYTFGSGTRLTVV.

The CDR3 DNA reads TGTGCCAGCAGCTTAGTTTACGGGTTCTACGAGCAGTACTTC. This encodes CASSLVYGFYEQYF. V and J are TRBV7-6 and TRBJ2-7, with unresolved D. Between the trimmed V and J ends, which lost 1 base and 3 bases, there was a span of 10 bases. CDR3 length equals 14 residues. Germline assignment: CDR1 SGHVS and CDR2 FNYEAQ.

The V and J genes are TRBV5-1 and TRBJ1-3; 8 bases fit TRBD1. Trimming removed 3 bases from V and 2 bases from J; junction bases left unmatched: 7. CDR1 is SGHRS and CDR2 is YFSETQ in the germline V gene. The CDR3 has 16 residues. CDR3 DNA sequence: TGCGCCAGCAGCTCCAATCCAGGGGGCCCTGGAAACACCATATATTTT. It is translated as CASSSNPGGPGNTIYF.

CDR3 bases: TGTGCCAGCAGCAGGGACAGGGGGCGGAACACTGAAGCTTTCTTT. The encoded protein is CASSRDRGRNTEAFF. The genes are TRBV21-1 and TRBJ1-1; TRBD1 is taken as the D call from the table, unchecked against the DNA. TRBV21-1 is a recognized pseudogene. This CDR3 has 15 amino acids.

This clone has only a few counts. The chain recombines TRBV5-1 with TRBJ2-7; D might be TRBD1 (6 bases). CDR1 and CDR2 from the germline V gene are SGHRS and YFSETQ. This CDR3 contains 15 residues. V lost 0 bases and J lost 4, with 14 bases in between. CDR3 bases: TGCGCCAGCAGCTTGGAGGTGGGGGCCGGTTACGAGCAGTACTTC. This encodes CASSLEVGAGYEQYF.

The J gene is TRBJ1-2, the V gene TRBV9; D call uncertain. Trimming stripped 0 bases from V and 4 bases from J, with 10 bases between. Germline CDR1 and CDR2: SGDLS and YYNGEE. This CDR3 has 14 amino acids. The CDR3: CASSVERQFYGYTF. In nucleotides, the CDR3 is TGTGCCAGCAGCGTAGAGCGGCAGTTCTATGGCTACACCTTC.

The chain links TRBV6-1 to TRBJ2-7, with a weak D call TRBD1 (6 bases). There are 14 residues in the CDR3. CDR1 is MNHNS, CDR2 SASEGT, per germline. Trimming pared 6 bases from V and 4 bases from J, leaving 16 bases between. The CDR3 sequence is CASSKAGAGYEQYF. Here the CDR3 DNA reads TGTGCCAGCAGCAAGGCAGGGGCGGGTTACGAGCAGTACTTC.

CDR3 DNA sequence: TGTGCTAGTGGTTTGGCACTCAGGGGTGGTGAAAAACTGTTTTTT. This codes for CASGLALRGGEKLFF. The chain has TRBV12-5 and TRBJ1-4; maybe TRBD1 (6 bases). Looked up from germline, CDR1 is LGHNT and CDR2 is FRNRAP. V shed 1 base and J shed 7 bases, with 13 bases lying between them. The CDR3 is made up of 15 amino acids.

This clone has a handful of counts. The chain combines TRBV30 with TRBJ1-1, with 8 bases aligning to TRBD1. V lost 2 bases and J lost 3; bases outside the gene matches: 2. Per germline, CDR1 GTSNPN and CDR2 SVGIG (reference sequence). The CDR3 runs to 13 residues. CDR3 nucleotide sequence: TGTGCCTGGAGTACAGGGGGTGACACTGAAGCTTTCTTT. It encodes CAWSTGGDTEAFF.

This clone was detected only a few times. The chain has TRBV5-1 and TRBJ1-6; no firm D call. The V gene's germline CDR1 is SGHRS and CDR2 YFSETQ. Trimming stripped 5 bases from V and 1 base from J, with 10 bases between. The CDR3 has 15 residues. This chain's CDR3 is CASRMEGSYNSPLHF. CDR3 nucleotide sequence: TGCGCCAGCAGAATGGAGGGTTCCTATAATTCACCCCTCCACTTT.

This clone has just one count. V usage is TRBV7-2 and J usage is TRBJ2-5, with 9 bases aligning to TRBD1. The CDR3 has 15 amino acids. Germline loops: CDR1 SGHTA, CDR2 FQGNSA. V lost 3 bases, J lost 5 bases, and 7 bases stayed unmatched. The CDR3 here is CASSFIQGARETQYF. CDR3 nucleotide sequence: TGTGCCAGCAGCTTCATACAGGGGGCGAGGGAGACCCAGTACTTC.

The chain employs TRBV28 and TRBJ1-3, with 7 bases that match TRBD1. J lost 4 bases, V lost 2 bases, and 5 bases had no gene match. Germline loops: CDR1 MDHEN, CDR2 SYDVKM. The CDR3 runs to 15 residues. The CDR3 DNA reads TGTGCCAGCAGTTTAACAGGGGTGATCGGAAACACCATATATTTT. It codes for CASSLTGVIGNTIYF.

J is TRBJ1-2 and V is TRBV6-5; TRBD1 might be the D (6 bases). Trimming cost V 5 bases and J 8 bases, with 15 bases left between them. Germline CDR1 MNHEY, CDR2 SVGAGI. CDR3 length equals 13 residues. The CDR3 nucleotides read TGTGCCAGCAGTCGCAGGACAGATGGGGGCTACACCTTC. Translating gives CASSRRTDGGYTF.

The CDR3 is CASRDPTGEVSPLHF. Written as DNA, the CDR3 is TGTGCCAGCAGGGACCCCACAGGGGAGGTCTCACCCCTCCACTTT. V usage is TRBV6-5 and J usage is TRBJ1-6, with 7 positions matching TRBD1. J was trimmed by 10 bases and V by 6 bases; bases with no gene match: 12. The CDR3 has 15 residues. CDR1 and CDR2 from the germline V gene are MNHEY and SVGAGI.

In its sample, this clone was seen once. The chain joins TRBV9 to TRBJ2-7; 11 positions match TRBD2. Trimming cost V 3 bases and J 5 bases; bases outside gene matches: 4. CDR3 length: 14 amino acids. The V gene's germline CDR1 is SGDLS and CDR2 YYNGEE. The CDR3 DNA reads as TGTGCCAGCAGCGGTAGCGGGAGGGCCAACGAGCAGTACTTC. Amino acid sequence: CASSGSGRANEQYF.

The chain couples TRBV7-2 to TRBJ2-7; tentative D call: TRBD1 (5 bases). CDR1 and CDR2 from the germline V gene are SGHTA and FQGNSA. The V end was cut by 5 bases, the J end by 3 bases, with 14 bases between. The CDR3 is made up of 14 amino acids. CDR3 in DNA: TGTGCCAGCAGCACTGGGCCCAGGGTCTACGAGCAGTACTTC. Its translation: CASSTGPRVYEQYF.

This clone was recorded once. The J gene is TRBJ2-7, the V gene TRBV6-1; 7 bases are shared with TRBD2. Trimming cost V 5 bases and J 6 bases; bases outside gene matches: 4. The CDR3 has 12 amino acids. The germline V gene encodes CDR1 MNHNS and CDR2 SASEGT. CDR3 residues: CASSLGGIEQYF. The CDR3 DNA is TGTGCCAGCAGTTTGGGGGGGATCGAGCAGTACTTC.

In this sample, this clone turned up once. The chain combines TRBV25-1 with TRBJ1-1; D is possibly TRBD1 (5 bases). Germline values: CDR1 MGHDK, CDR2 SYGVNS. The V gene lost 7 bases and the J gene lost 4 bases, with 13 bases spanning the gap. The CDR3 sequence is 13 residues long. DNA for the CDR3: TGTGCCAGCACTATTGGGGGGGGCACTGAAGCTTTCTTT. As protein: CASTIGGGTEAFF.